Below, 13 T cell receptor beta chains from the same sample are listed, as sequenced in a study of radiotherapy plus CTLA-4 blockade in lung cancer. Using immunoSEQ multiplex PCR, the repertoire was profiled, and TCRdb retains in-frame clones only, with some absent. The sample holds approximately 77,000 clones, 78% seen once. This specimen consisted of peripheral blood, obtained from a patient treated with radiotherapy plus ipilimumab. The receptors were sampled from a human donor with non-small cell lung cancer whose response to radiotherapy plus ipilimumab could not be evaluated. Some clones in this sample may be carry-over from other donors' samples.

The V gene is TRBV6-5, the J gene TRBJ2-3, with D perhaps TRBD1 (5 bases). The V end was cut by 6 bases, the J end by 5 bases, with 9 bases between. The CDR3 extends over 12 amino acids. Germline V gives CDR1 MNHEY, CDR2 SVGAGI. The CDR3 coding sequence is TGTGCCAGCAGATCCACAGGAGATACGCAGTATTTT. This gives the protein CASRSTGDTQYF.

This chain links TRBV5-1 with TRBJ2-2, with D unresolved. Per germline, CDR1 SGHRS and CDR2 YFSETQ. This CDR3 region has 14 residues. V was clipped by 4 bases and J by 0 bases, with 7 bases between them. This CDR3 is CASSDQANTGELFF. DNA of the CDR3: TGCGCCAGCAGCGACCAGGCGAACACCGGGGAGCTGTTTTTT.

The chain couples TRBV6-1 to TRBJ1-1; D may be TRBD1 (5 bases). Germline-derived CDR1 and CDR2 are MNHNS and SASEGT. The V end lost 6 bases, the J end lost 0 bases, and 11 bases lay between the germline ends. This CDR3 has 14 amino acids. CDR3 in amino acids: CASSGGNLNTEAFF. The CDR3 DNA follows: TGTGCCAGCAGCGGGGGGAACTTGAACACTGAAGCTTTCTTT.

CDR3 sequence reads: CASRLESGQPQHF. For the CDR3, the DNA is TGCGCCAGTAGATTAGAAAGCGGGCAGCCCCAGCATTTT. The rearrangement joins TRBV5-1 to TRBJ1-5, with no clear D. V lost 8 bases, J lost 7 bases, and 16 bases lay in between. CDR1 and CDR2 from the germline V gene are SGHRS and YFSETQ. This CDR3 spans 13 amino acids.

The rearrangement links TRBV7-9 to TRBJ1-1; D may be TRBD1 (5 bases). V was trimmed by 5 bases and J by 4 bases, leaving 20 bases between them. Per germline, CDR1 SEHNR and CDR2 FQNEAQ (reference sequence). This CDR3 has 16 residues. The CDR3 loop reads CASSALGQGRFTEAFF. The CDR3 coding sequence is TGTGCCAGCAGCGCATTGGGGCAGGGCCGATTCACTGAAGCTTTCTTT.

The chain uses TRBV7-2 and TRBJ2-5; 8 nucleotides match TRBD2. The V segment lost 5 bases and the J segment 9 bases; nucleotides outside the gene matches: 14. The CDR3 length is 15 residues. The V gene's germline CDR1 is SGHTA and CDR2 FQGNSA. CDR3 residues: CASSRSTGGEMAQYF. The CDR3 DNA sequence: TGTGCCAGCAGCCGTTCAACGGGGGGGGAGATGGCCCAGTACTTC.

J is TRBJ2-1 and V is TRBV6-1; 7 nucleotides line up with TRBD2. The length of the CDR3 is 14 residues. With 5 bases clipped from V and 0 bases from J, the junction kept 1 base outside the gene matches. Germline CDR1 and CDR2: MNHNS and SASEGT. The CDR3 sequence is CASSSGISYNEQFF. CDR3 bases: TGTGCCAGCAGTAGCGGGATCTCCTACAATGAGCAGTTCTTC.

In nucleotides, the CDR3 is TGTGCCAGCTCACCGGCAGGGGGCTTCTACGAGCAGTACTTC. It specifies CASSPAGGFYEQYF. The gene calls are TRBV18 and TRBJ2-7; 8 bases align to TRBD1. V dropped 3 bases and J dropped 3; count of bases not matched to a gene: 4. The CDR3 runs 14 residues. Germline values: CDR1 KGHSH, CDR2 LQKENI.

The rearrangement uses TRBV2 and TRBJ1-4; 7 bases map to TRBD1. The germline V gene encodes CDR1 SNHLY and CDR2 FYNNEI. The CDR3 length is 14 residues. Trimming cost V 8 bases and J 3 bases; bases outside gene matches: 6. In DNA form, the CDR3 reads TGTGCCAGCGCCGGACAGGTCTCTAATGAAAAACTGTTTTTT. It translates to CASAGQVSNEKLFF.

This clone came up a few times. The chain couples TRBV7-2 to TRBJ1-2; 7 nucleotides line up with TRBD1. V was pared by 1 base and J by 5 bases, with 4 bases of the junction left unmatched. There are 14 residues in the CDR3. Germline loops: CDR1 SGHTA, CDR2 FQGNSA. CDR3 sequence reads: CASSLGEQGYGYTF. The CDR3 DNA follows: TGTGCCAGCAGCTTAGGTGAACAGGGGTATGGCTACACCTTC.

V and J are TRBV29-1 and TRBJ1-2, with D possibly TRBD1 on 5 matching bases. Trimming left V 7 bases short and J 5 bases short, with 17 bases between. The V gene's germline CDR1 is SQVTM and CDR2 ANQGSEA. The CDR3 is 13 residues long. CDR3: CSAYWRGGYGYTF. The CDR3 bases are TGCAGCGCTTATTGGAGGGGTGGATATGGCTACACCTTC.

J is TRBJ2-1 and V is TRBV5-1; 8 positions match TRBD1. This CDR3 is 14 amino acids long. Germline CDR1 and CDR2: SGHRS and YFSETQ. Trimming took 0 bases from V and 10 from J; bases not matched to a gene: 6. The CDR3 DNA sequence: TGCGCCAGCAGCTTGGGACAGGGGTTGGGGGAGCAGTTCTTC. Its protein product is CASSLGQGLGEQFF.

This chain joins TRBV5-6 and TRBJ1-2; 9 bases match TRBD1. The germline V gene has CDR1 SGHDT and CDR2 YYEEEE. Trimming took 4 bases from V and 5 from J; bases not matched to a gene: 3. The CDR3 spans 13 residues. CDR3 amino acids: CASSAGQGYGYTF. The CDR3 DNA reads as TGTGCCAGCAGCGCTGGACAGGGGTATGGCTACACCTTC.